This T cell receptor (beta chain) was obtained from a study of STAT5B mutations in CD4+ large granular lymphocyte leukemia (dated by TCRdb to 2022 to 2024). About the study as a whole: Among healthy controls, the CDR3 'QG' motif was associated with a particular HLA allele. The study compared the TCRbeta repertoires of patients with CD4+ T-cell large granular lymphocyte leukemia against the TCRbeta repertoires of healthy blood donors. The purity of purified fractions was confirmed by flow cytometry on FACSCanto II or FACSVerse to exceed 95% among lymphocytes.

The cysteine opens and the phenylalanine closes a CDR3 of 16 amino acids. Only the CDR3 DNA stays, 48 bases, in frame from base 1. CDR1 and CDR2, per the germline V gene (reference sequence), are SEHNR and FQNEAQ. Germline trimming amounts to 0 bases on V and 8 bases on J, with 6 as the count of junction bases outside the gene matches. The healthy controls were fewer than 45 blood donors, and the buffy coats of these donors were supplied by the Finnish Red Cross blood service. All TCR-sequenced material derived from peripheral blood: patient blood samples and healthy donor buffy coats. Ficoll-Hypaque gradient centrifugation was used to isolate peripheral blood mononuclear cells. For the healthy controls, CD4+ cells were obtained from buffy coats by magnetic purification. Genomic DNA was extracted with the Gentra Puregene Cell and Tissue kit and quantified on a Qubit 2.0 fluorometer. The immunoSEQ assay at survey resolution was applied to genomic DNA for sequencing of TCRbeta rearrangements. In the source study's methods: In the TCR sequencing data, the lowest productive clonotype frequency that could be detected was 2.59 x 10-5. Only productive TCRbeta rearrangements, defined as complete and in-frame sequences, were included in the analyses. The clonality of each sample was calculated as Simpson clonality in the immunoSEQ Analyzer version 3.0. Clones were grouped by frequency into very rare, small, medium, large (1-20%) or hyperexpanded (>20%) categories. Generation probabilities were estimated with OLGA 1.2.3, V-gene circos plots were made with VDJtools, specificities were searched in VDJdb, and CDR3 motifs were identified with GLIPH. TCRdb's version of the immuneACCESS table is confined to in-frame rearrangements and falls short of the full clone set. An unresolved V gene accounts for under half of the shortfall where checked; the remainder is of unknown origin. The DNA was the basis for D and trimming; V, J and clone size are from that table. In this sample the table shows about 40,000 clones, 84% of which occur a single time. Approximately 0.3% of the sample is in the top ten clones.

Notes on this clone: Its recognized antigen is unknown. Base qualities were left out, and no much larger clone turns up one base away.

Results the study describes overall, beyond this receptor: Data were not HLA-matched; higher clonality in CD4+ versus CD8+ T-LGLL could reflect the relatively small sample size. Compared with healthy CD4+ repertoires, CD4-sorted patient repertoires appeared more clonal, and this difference remained even after the putative leukemic clones were removed. TRBV06-family usage was enriched among the top patient clones (8/27) compared with healthy controls (2/35). The main leukemic clonotypes were found to be private to each patient, although 25% of the main leukemic clonotypes were detected at low frequency in the non-leukemic repertoires of other patients.

The sequence came from a human donor in good health. The sample was CD4+ T cells from blood buffy coats. The sequence is built from TRBV7-9 and TRBJ2-1; TRBD1 aligns with 11 central bases. Here the CDR3 is given as CASSLAWTGGGDEQFF. In nucleotide form, the sequence is TGTGCCAGCAGCTTAGCCTGGACAGGGGGCGGAGATGAGCAGTTCTTC.